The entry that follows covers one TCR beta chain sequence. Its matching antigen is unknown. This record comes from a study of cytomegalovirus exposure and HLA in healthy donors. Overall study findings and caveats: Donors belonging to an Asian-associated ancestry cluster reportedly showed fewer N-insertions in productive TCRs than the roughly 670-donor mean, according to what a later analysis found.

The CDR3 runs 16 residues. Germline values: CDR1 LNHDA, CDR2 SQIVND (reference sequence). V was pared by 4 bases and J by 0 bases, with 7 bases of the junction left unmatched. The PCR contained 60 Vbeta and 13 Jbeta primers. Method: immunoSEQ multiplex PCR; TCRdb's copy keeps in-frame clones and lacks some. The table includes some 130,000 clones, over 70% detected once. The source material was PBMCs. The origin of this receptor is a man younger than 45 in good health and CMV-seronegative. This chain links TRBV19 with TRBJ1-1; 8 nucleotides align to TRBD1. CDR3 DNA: TGTGCCAGTAGTAGGGATCGGACAGGGTTGAACACTGAAGCTTTCTTT. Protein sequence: CASSRDRTGLNTEAFF.